The 32 T cell receptor beta chains given below trace back to one sample, sequenced in a study of T cells in Graves' hyperthyroidism and ophthalmopathy. RNA transcripts provided the source from which TCR beta CDR3 regions were amplified. The HTBI primer set served for first-round RT-PCR of the TCR CDR3. TCRdb called the multiplex PCR reads again in MiXCR, with one record for every CDR3 protein. The sample consists of approximately 330,000 distinct CDR3 sequences, around 20% of them appearing once. What was sequenced was blood. The receptors come from a woman between 50 and 59 years old with Graves' hyperthyroidism.

This clonotype was observed at least ten times. This chain joins TRBV28 and TRBJ1-1; 9 bases agree with TRBD1. The CDR3 runs to 15 residues. The junction had 5 bases not matched to a gene; V was cut back by 6 bases and J by 0 bases. Germline CDR1 and CDR2: MDHEN and SYDVKM. The chain's CDR3 is CASRGQGFVNTEAFF. The DNA for the CDR3 is TGTGCCAGCAGAGGACAGGGGTTCGTGAACACTGAAGCTTTCTTT.

J is TRBJ2-2 and V is TRBV10-3, with 9 bases identical to TRBD2. The CDR3 spans 16 residues. Losses at the gene ends were 4 bases for V and 6 bases for J; bases not matched to a gene: 9. Germline loops: CDR1 ENHRY, CDR2 SYGVKD. CDR3 bases: TGTGCCATCAGTGCCAGCGGGAGGACTCTTTCCGGGGAGCTGTTTTTT. Residues: CAISASGRTLSGELFF.

This clonotype has a single count. The chain has TRBV30 and TRBJ2-5; D possibly matches TRBD1 or TRBD2 (6 bases each). The ends were cut back, 3 bases at V and 7 bases at J, with 15 bases in the middle. This CDR3 contains 13 residues. CDR1 and CDR2 from the germline V gene are GTSNPN and SVGIG (reference sequence). The CDR3 nucleotides read TGTGCCTGGAGGGGGACGGGGGCGGTGACCCAGTACTTC. Its translation: CAWRGTGAVTQYF.

This clonotype was detected many times. The V and J genes are TRBV2 and TRBJ1-5, with D tentatively TRBD1 (5 bases). The germline V and J ends were trimmed by 1 base and 1 base, with 8 bases remaining between them. Germline V gene lookup returns CDR1 SNHLY and CDR2 FYNNEI. This CDR3 spans 15 amino acids. CDR3 in amino acids: CASSEGGESNQPQHF. CDR3 nucleotide sequence: TGTGCCAGCAGTGAAGGGGGCGAGAGCAATCAGCCCCAGCATTTT.

This rearrangement joins TRBV25-1 to TRBJ1-2, with 8 bases lining up with TRBD1. CDR3 size: 15 residues. J lost 9 bases, V lost 2 bases, and 11 bases had no gene match. Germline V lookup: CDR1 MGHDK, CDR2 SYGVNS. The CDR3 nucleotides read TGTGCCAGCAGTGAAGGTGGACAGGGCCTCTTGAGCTACACCTTC. It specifies CASSEGGQGLLSYTF.

This clonotype came up many times. V usage is TRBV12-3 or TRBV12-4 and J usage is TRBJ2-1, with 9 positions matching TRBD1. The CDR3 loop spans 15 amino acids. Trimming cost V 7 bases and J 5 bases; bases outside gene matches: 9. Written as DNA, the CDR3 is TGTGCCAGCACTACAGGGACAGGGAGAAACAATGAGCAGTTCTTC. Translated, it gives CASTTGTGRNNEQFF.

The chain uses TRBV14 and TRBJ1-4; D remains ambiguous. Looked up from germline, CDR1 is SGHDN and CDR2 is FVKESK. The length of the CDR3 is 16 residues. Trimming stripped 0 bases from V and 7 bases from J, with 15 bases between. CDR3 sequence reads: CASSQDVWGLGEKLFF. CDR3 coding DNA: TGTGCCAGCAGCCAAGATGTTTGGGGTTTGGGTGAAAAACTGTTTTTT.

This clonotype was seen only a few times. This chain connects TRBV9 to TRBJ2-5, with D possibly called TRBD1 or TRBD2 (5 bases each). Germline V gene sequence: CDR1 SGDLS, CDR2 YYNGEE. This CDR3 is built from 14 residues. Trimming removed 3 bases at V and 1 base at J, with 10 bases between. CDR3 amino acids: CASSARDPQETQYF. The CDR3 DNA reads as TGTGCCAGCAGCGCTCGGGACCCCCAAGAGACCCAGTACTTC. The variable domain in full, completed from reference TRBV9 and TRBJ2-5, reads DSGVTQTPKHLITATGQRVTLRCSPRSGDLSVYWYQQSLDQGLQFLIQYYNGEERAKGNILERFSAQQFPDLHSELNLSSLELGDSALYFCASSARDPQETQYFGPGTRLLVL.

The chain carries TRBV19 and TRBJ2-1; the D gene is possibly TRBD1 (6 bases). V was cut by 5 bases and J by 0 bases, with 17 bases left in between. This CDR3 is 17 amino acids long. Germline CDR1 is LNHDA and CDR2 is SQIVND (reference sequence). The CDR3 nucleotides read TGTGCCAGTAGTCCCCATCTCCCGACAGGCTCCTACAATGAGCAGTTCTTC. The encoded protein is CASSPHLPTGSYNEQFF.

The chain is built from TRBV12-5 and TRBJ2-2; no firm D call. The CDR3 runs 13 residues. Germline CDR1 LGHNT, CDR2 FRNRAP. The V end was cut by 5 bases, the J end by 5 bases, with 9 bases between. This CDR3 reads CASGIAGTGELFF. CDR3 DNA sequence: TGTGCTAGTGGTATAGCCGGTACCGGGGAGCTGTTTTTT.

This clonotype was detected only a few times. CDR3 sequence: CAWSVGRHSSYNSPLHF. In nucleotides, the CDR3 is TGTGCCTGGAGTGTAGGGCGGCATAGCTCCTATAATTCACCCCTCCACTTT. The chain carries TRBV30 and TRBJ1-6; D ambiguous. Trimming took 0 bases from V and 0 from J, leaving 12 bases between them. In germline, CDR1 is GTSNPN, CDR2 SVGIG (reference sequence). CDR3 length: 17 residues.

This clonotype was recorded at least ten times. V is TRBV12-3 or TRBV12-4 and J is TRBJ2-5; TRBD2 is a possible D gene (6 bases). Deletions cut 3 bases from V and 2 bases from J, with 16 bases between. The CDR3 covers 16 residues. The DNA for the CDR3 is TGTGCCAGCAGTTTCTGGGCGGCCCGGGGGCAAGAGACCCAGTACTTC. This codes for CASSFWAARGQETQYF.

The chain recombines TRBV19 with TRBJ2-2; 8 bases map to TRBD1. The trim removed 1 base at V and 6 bases at J, leaving 4 bases unmatched. The CDR3 length is 15 residues. CDR1 and CDR2 from the germline V gene are LNHDA and SQIVND (reference sequence). CDR3: CASSIVQGASGELFF. CDR3 nucleotide sequence: TGTGCCAGTAGTATAGTCCAGGGGGCGTCCGGGGAGCTGTTTTTT.

The rearrangement joins TRBV4-1 to TRBJ2-3; D ambiguous. Trimming removed 4 bases at V and 0 bases at J, with 14 bases between. The CDR3 loop spans 16 amino acids. CDR1 and CDR2 (germline): MGHRA, YSYEKL. CDR3 protein: CASSLRPLASTDTQYF. CDR3 nucleotide sequence: TGCGCCAGCAGCCTACGCCCCCTTGCAAGCACAGATACGCAGTATTTT.

With respect to this clonotype: The junction shows a germline mismatch at one end, possibly a read error. The V and J genes are TRBV2 and TRBJ2-3; D not certain. Germline CDR1 and CDR2: SNHLY and FYNNEI. There are 14 residues in the CDR3. CDR3 residues: CARSETDSTDTQYF. Here the CDR3 DNA reads TGTGCCAGAAGTGAGACGGACAGCACAGATACGCAGTATTTT. The full variable domain, rest sourced from reference TRBV2 and TRBJ2-3, is EPEVTQTPSHQVTQMGQEVILRCVPISNHLYFYWYRQILGQKVEFLVSFYNNEISEKSEIFDDQFSVERPDGSNFTLKIRSTKLEDSAMYFCARSETDSTDTQYFGPGTRLTVL.

In DNA, the CDR3 is TGCGCCAGCAGCTTGGCCTTGGCTAGCGGCCCGCAAGAGACCCAGTACTTC. Encoded protein: CASSLALASGPQETQYF. The chain employs TRBV5-1 and TRBJ2-5; 7 bases line up with TRBD2. CDR3 length: 17 residues. With 0 bases clipped from V and 2 bases from J, the junction kept 10 bases outside the gene matches. Germline values: CDR1 SGHRS, CDR2 YFSETQ.

This clonotype appeared many times. Mismatch with germline at one junction end may stem from a read error. The J gene is TRBJ1-5, the V gene TRBV2; no clear D. Per the germline V gene, CDR1 is SNHLY and CDR2 is FYNNEI. The CDR3 contains 12 residues. This CDR3 reads CASRPGNRPQHF. In DNA, the CDR3 is TGTGCCAGCAGGCCTGGCAATCGGCCCCAGCATTTT.

The genes are TRBV20-1 and TRBJ2-5; 8 bases match TRBD2. CDR3 length equals 14 residues. V shed 2 bases, J shed 5 bases, and the junction held 7 bases outside the gene matches. CDR1 is DFQATT, CDR2 SNEGSKA, per germline (reference sequence). The CDR3 reads CSARPRGGRETQYF. The CDR3 nucleotides read TGCAGTGCTAGACCCCGGGGGGGCAGGGAGACCCAGTACTTC.

This clonotype showed up many times. The V and J genes are TRBV7-9 and TRBJ1-6; D is possibly TRBD1 (6 bases). V was trimmed by 5 bases and J by 8 bases, leaving 13 bases between them. Germline V CDR1 and CDR2: SEHNR, FQNEAQ (reference sequence). The CDR3 length is 14 residues. In nucleotides, the CDR3 is TGTGCCAGCAGCGTCGGACAGCAATATTCACCCCTCCACTTT. This codes for CASSVGQQYSPLHF.

This clonotype was seen repeatedly, ten times or more. The rearrangement links TRBV6-5 to TRBJ2-5; 9 bases fit TRBD2. Per the germline V gene, CDR1 is MNHEY and CDR2 is SVGAGI. The CDR3 covers 15 residues. V shed 0 bases, J shed 6 bases, and the junction held 5 bases outside the gene matches. Here the CDR3 reads CASSYSSSGNQTQYF. The CDR3 bases are TGTGCCAGCAGTTACTCGTCTAGCGGGAACCAGACCCAGTACTTC.

This clonotype was counted many times. The chain recombines TRBV6-1 with TRBJ1-1; 7 nucleotides agree with TRBD1. This CDR3 is built from 15 residues. Germline V gene data show CDR1 as MNHNS and CDR2 as SASEGT. Germline trimming cut 5 bases from V and 1 base from J; bases unmatched to any gene: 7. DNA of the CDR3: TGTGCCAGCAGTTCCCGGGGACAGAGGAACACTGAAGCTTTCTTT. This translates into CASSSRGQRNTEAFF.

This clonotype was observed many times. The chain carries TRBV28 and TRBJ2-3; 8 positions match TRBD2. This CDR3 is built from 15 residues. Losses at the gene ends were 3 bases for V and 2 bases for J; bases not matched to a gene: 4. CDR1 and CDR2 from the germline V gene are MDHEN and SYDVKM. Written as DNA, the CDR3 is TGTGCCAGCAGTTTTGCGGGGGGCCACACAGATACGCAGTATTTT. It yields the protein CASSFAGGHTDTQYF.

The genes are TRBV20-1 and TRBJ2-3; D not certain. This CDR3 is built from 15 residues. Germline V gives CDR1 DFQATT, CDR2 SNEGSKA (reference sequence). Between the trimmed V and J ends, which lost 2 bases and 4 bases, there was a span of 16 bases. The CDR3 sequence: CSARSQKTWPDTQYF. CDR3 sequence (DNA): TGCAGTGCTAGATCCCAAAAGACCTGGCCAGATACGCAGTATTTT.

Ten or more counts support this clonotype. The V gene is TRBV12-3 or TRBV12-4, the J gene TRBJ2-1; D gene uncertain. The CDR3 totals 15 residues. Trimming took 5 bases from V and 0 from J, leaving 11 bases between them. CDR3 sequence reads: CASSPHASSYNEQFF. The CDR3 region has the DNA TGTGCCAGCAGTCCGCATGCGAGCTCCTACAATGAGCAGTTCTTC.

There are a few counts of this clonotype. The chain is built from TRBV28 and TRBJ2-1; the match to TRBD1 covers 8 bases. V shed 6 bases, J shed 4 bases, and the junction held 8 bases outside the gene matches. This CDR3 is 15 amino acids long. CDR1 MDHEN and CDR2 SYDVKM come from the germline V gene. The CDR3 here is CASSDPGTGYNEQFF. In nucleotides, the CDR3 is TGTGCCAGCAGCGATCCCGGGACAGGATACAATGAGCAGTTCTTC.

This clonotype has ten or more counts. The chain couples TRBV28 to TRBJ1-1; maybe TRBD1 (5 bases). The V end was cut by 3 bases, the J end by 10 bases, with 18 bases between. CDR1 is MDHEN, CDR2 SYDVKM, per germline. The CDR3 contains 14 residues. CDR3 residues: CASSFSQGAWGAFF. The CDR3 region has the DNA TGTGCCAGCAGTTTTTCCCAGGGCGCGTGGGGAGCTTTCTTT.

This clonotype came up many times. The chain has TRBV3-1 and TRBJ2-1, with 9 nucleotides matching TRBD2. Per the germline V gene, CDR1 is LGHDT and CDR2 is YNNKEL (reference sequence). V trimming: 4 bases; J trimming: 7 bases; junction bases outside the gene matches: 8. There are 15 residues in the CDR3. CDR3 region: CASSPTGTSFNEQFF. The CDR3 nucleotides read TGTGCCAGCAGCCCTACCGGGACTAGCTTTAATGAGCAGTTCTTC.

This clonotype was detected ten times or more. The chain carries TRBV6-2 or TRBV6-3 and TRBJ2-2, with no clear D. Trimming stripped 0 bases from V and 3 bases from J, with 5 bases between. There are 14 residues in the CDR3. Germline V gives CDR1 MNHEY, CDR2 SVGEGT. CDR3 in amino acids: CASSYSVDTGELFF. The CDR3 DNA follows: TGTGCCAGCAGTTACTCTGTGGACACCGGGGAGCTGTTTTTT.

This clonotype appeared once. The chain combines TRBV20-1 with TRBJ1-1; D may be TRBD1 (6 bases). Looked up from germline, CDR1 is DFQATT and CDR2 is SNEGSKA (reference sequence). The CDR3 has 14 residues. The V end lost 1 base, the J end lost 0 bases, and 9 bases lay between the germline ends. The CDR3 sequence: CSARGTEMNTEAFF. The CDR3 nucleotides are TGCAGTGCTAGAGGGACAGAGATGAACACTGAAGCTTTCTTT.

This clonotype has more than one count but fewer than ten. This rearrangement joins TRBV15 to TRBJ1-3; D is unresolved. The germline V gene has CDR1 LNHNV and CDR2 YYDKDF (reference sequence). The CDR3 is made up of 15 amino acids. Trimming pared 0 bases from V and 4 bases from J, leaving 10 bases between. In DNA form, the CDR3 reads TGTGCCACCAGCAGAGATACCAGCTACGGAAACACCATATATTTT. Protein sequence: CATSRDTSYGNTIYF.

In this sample, this clonotype turned up a few times. The chain combines TRBV7-8 with TRBJ2-7; D tentatively reads TRBD1 or TRBD2 (5 bases each). V gave up 6 bases and J gave up 6 bases, with 21 bases separating them. Germline V gene sequence: CDR1 SGHVS, CDR2 FQNEAQ. The CDR3 is 15 amino acids. The CDR3 DNA follows: TGTGCCAGCAGTCTCCGGGACCTGGGCGTGGGCGAGCAGTACTTC. Translation: CASSLRDLGVGEQYF.

Ten or more counts support this clonotype. The chain recombines TRBV18 with TRBJ2-7, with no clear D. With 6 bases removed from V and 8 bases from J, the gap between germline ends came to 11 bases. The germline V gene encodes CDR1 KGHSH and CDR2 LQKENI. This CDR3 region has 11 residues. In DNA form, the CDR3 reads TGTGCCAGCTCCGATAAGTATAAGCAGTACTTC. This sequence encodes CASSDKYKQYF. Drawing the rest from reference TRBV18 and TRBJ2-7, the complete variable domain is NAGVMQNPRHLVRRRGQEARLRCSPMKGHSHVYWYRQLPEEGLKFMVYLQKENIIDESGMPKERFSAEFPKEGPSILRIQQVVRGDSAAYFCASSDKYKQYFGPGTRLTVT.